Listed here is a single T cell receptor beta chain. Antigen: not known. The PCR contained 60 Vbeta and 13 Jbeta primers. The data were produced by immunoSEQ multiplex PCR, yet TCRdb's version contains in-frame clones alone and is incomplete. There are over 65,000 clones in the sample; approximately 79% occur only once, and 10% to 15% lies in the top ten. The sample comes from a study of cytomegalovirus exposure and HLA in healthy donors. At the level of the study: Assignment to the Caucasian-associated ancestry cluster applied to more than 75% of the approximately 370 genotyped donors. Broader study findings: In a later analysis, 16,951 TCR beta sequences were associated with HLA alleles at 0.05 false discovery rate.

All donors participated as healthy donors of bone marrow. The sequence was obtained from a human donor in good health. The sample comprised PBMCs.

The CDR3: CASSQVAGNPYGYTF. The CDR3 DNA reads as TGCGCCAGCAGCCAAGTCGCAGGGAATCCCTATGGCTACACCTTC. The rearrangement uses TRBV4-1 and TRBJ1-2, with a possible D match to TRBD1 (5 bases). V was shortened by 1 base and J by 4 bases, with 13 bases between the two germline ends. The CDR3 runs 15 residues. Germline CDR1 MGHRA, CDR2 YSYEKL.